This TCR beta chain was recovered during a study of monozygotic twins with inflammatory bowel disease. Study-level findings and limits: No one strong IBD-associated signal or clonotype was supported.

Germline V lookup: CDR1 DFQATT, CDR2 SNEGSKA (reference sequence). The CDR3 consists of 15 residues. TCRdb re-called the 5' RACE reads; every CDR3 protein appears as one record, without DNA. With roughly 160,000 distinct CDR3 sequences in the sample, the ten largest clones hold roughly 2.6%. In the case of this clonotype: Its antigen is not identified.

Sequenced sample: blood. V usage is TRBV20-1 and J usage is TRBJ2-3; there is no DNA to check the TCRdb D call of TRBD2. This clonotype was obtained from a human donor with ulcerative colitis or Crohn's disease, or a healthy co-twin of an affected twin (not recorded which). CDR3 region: CSASPTSGETLAQYF.